This T cell receptor (beta chain) was retrieved from a study of blood T cell repertoires in COVID-19. Across the whole study: COVID-19 samples from acute and convalescent phases originated in the United States, Italy and Spain. From T cells, B-cell-depleted T cells, or PBMCs came the material, which was cDNA or gDNA.

CDR3 size: 15 residues. Germline values: CDR1 SNHLY, CDR2 FYNNEI. Trimming removed 1 base at V and 2 bases at J, with 12 bases between. As handled by the study authors: Quantification of nucleated cells was approximated via reference gene primer amplification. Assay: immunoSEQ multiplex PCR; the TCRdb copy retains only in-frame clones and omits some. That table gives V, J and clone size, and the DNA gave D and trimming. The profile shows tens of thousands of clones, under 80% of them singletons. Sequences were obtained from peripheral blood. The receptor was isolated from an older man with acute or convalescent COVID-19. The rearrangement uses TRBV2 and TRBJ2-7; D gene uncertain. The CDR3 is CASSEGLNPTYEQYF. The CDR3 DNA reads TGTGCCAGCAGTGAAGGCCTAAATCCTACCTACGAGCAGTACTTC.